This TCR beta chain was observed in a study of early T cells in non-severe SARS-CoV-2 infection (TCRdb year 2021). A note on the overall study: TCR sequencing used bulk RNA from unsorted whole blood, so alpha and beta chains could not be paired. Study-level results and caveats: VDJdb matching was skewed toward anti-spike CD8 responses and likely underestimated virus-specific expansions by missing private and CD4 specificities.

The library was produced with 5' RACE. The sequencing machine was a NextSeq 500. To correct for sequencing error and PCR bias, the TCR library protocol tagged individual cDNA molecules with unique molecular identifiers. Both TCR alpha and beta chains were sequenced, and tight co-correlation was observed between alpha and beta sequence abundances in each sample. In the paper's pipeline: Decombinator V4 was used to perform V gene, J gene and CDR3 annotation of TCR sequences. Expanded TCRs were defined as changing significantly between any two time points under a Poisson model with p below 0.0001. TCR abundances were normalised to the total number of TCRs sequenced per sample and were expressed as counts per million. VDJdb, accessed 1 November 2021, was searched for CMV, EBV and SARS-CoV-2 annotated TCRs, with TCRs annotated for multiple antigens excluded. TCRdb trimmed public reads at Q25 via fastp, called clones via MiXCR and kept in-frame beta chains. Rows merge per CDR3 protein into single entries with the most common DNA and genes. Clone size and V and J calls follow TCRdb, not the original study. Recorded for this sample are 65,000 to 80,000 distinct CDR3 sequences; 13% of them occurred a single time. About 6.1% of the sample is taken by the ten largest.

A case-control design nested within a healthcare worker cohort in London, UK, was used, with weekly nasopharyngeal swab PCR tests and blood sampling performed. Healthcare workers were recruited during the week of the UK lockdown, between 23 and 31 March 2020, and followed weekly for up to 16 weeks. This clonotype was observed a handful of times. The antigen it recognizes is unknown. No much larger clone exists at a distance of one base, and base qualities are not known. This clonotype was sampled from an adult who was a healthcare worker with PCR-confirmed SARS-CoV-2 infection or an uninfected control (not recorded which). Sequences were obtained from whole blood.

The CDR3 amino acid sequence is: CAWSGQGRSVYNEQFF. In nucleotides, the sequence is TGTGCCTGGAGCGGACAGGGTCGAAGCGTCTACAATGAGCAGTTCTTC. The rearrangement combines TRBV30 with TRBJ2-1; a stretch of 8 junction bases matches TRBD1. The CDR3 spans 16 residues, from the cysteine through the phenylalanine. This entry keeps only the CDR3 DNA: 48 bases, framed from base 1. For CDR1 and CDR2, the germline V gene (reference sequence) lists GTSNPN and SVGIG. Here V drops 3 bases and J drops 3 bases, and the junction holds 10 bases not matched to any gene.